This TCR beta chain originates from a study of OX40 agonist ivuxolimab in advanced cancers. The data were produced by immunoSEQ multiplex PCR, yet TCRdb's version contains in-frame clones alone and is incomplete. The sample has 80,000 or so clones, approximately 80% seen once. Material: CD4+ or CD8+ T cells sorted from blood, obtained in a trial of the OX40 agonist ivuxolimab. This TCR derives from an adult with an advanced solid tumor such as melanoma, head and neck, liver or kidney cancer.

CDR3 protein: CASRNTGTGDETQYF. The CDR3 bases are TGTGCCAGCAGAAATACCGGGACAGGGGATGAGACCCAGTACTTC. The V call is TRBV6-4, the J call TRBJ2-5; 10 nucleotides agree with TRBD1. From germline, CDR1 is MRHNA and CDR2 SNTAGT. The CDR3 contains 15 residues. V was pared by 6 bases and J by 5 bases, with 9 bases of the junction left unmatched.